This TCR beta chain is drawn from a study of cytomegalovirus exposure and HLA in healthy donors (dated by TCRdb to 2015 to 2018). Study-wide context: According to an earlier analysis of 550 to 700 of the donors, roughly 180 million T cells yielded 117 million unique TCR beta sequences and 250 to 350 Gb of sequence data. Typing coverage varied by locus: roughly 629-640 donors for A, B, C, DRB1 and DQB1; approximately 560 for DQA1; around 610 for DPA1; approximately 490 for DPB1. In the later analysis, no new phenotypic data were used to find candidate immune exposures; instead, reliance was placed on TCR beta sequences and their occurrence across donors. Roughly 300 gigabases of sequencing data and around 80 million unique TCR sequences made up an early release that covered several hundred HLA-typed donors. Using immunosequencing, the study profiled T cell repertoires from around 670 subjects and related those repertoires to cytomegalovirus serostatus. A later analysis re-analyzed previously published TCR beta repertoires from 666 donors and added high-resolution HLA genotyping to study TCR occurrence patterns. Donor age, sex, ethnicity and CMV serostatus were compiled alongside the repertoire data. Every discovery cohort repertoire had been produced on one sequencing platform. A later genetic analysis took genome-wide SNP genotypes for 398 of the 666 donors and used that subset as a discovery cohort. High-throughput TCR immunosequencing, statistical association of individual TCRs with disease status, and machine learning were combined to predict cytomegalovirus infection status. Five DR-DQ haplotypes were handled as single units for association and clustering because linkage in the cohort was strong. To decide whether each TCR beta V gene segment behaved as functional or pseudogenic, an earlier analysis of some 580 of the donors relied on high-throughput TCR beta sequencing. The study aimed to test whether cataloging public T cell receptors could reveal signatures of past pathogen exposure. Across roughly 420 genotyped donors of the cohort, an average of approximately 200,000 unique TCR beta nucleotide sequences per donor were sequenced, and roughly 20% of those sequences were non-productive. The genetic ancestry cluster associated with self-reported Caucasian donors included 70% to 85% of the 398 genotyped donors. Besides the first cohort of 550 to 750 subjects, a separate validation cohort made up of over a hundred different subjects was used. Class I and class II HLA loci were covered by the typing at four-digit resolution. What the authors observed across the whole study: The only immune exposure information available for the cohort was CMV serostatus. Over 15 rarely observed V segments, including chromosome 9 orphons, were excluded from the earlier analysis of just under 600 of the donors because counts were too low. The presence/absence analyses assumed that sequencing depth was roughly uniform across donors, and that assumption may not be true. A later genetic analysis associated a missense DCLRE1C variant with V-gene and J-gene trimming of TCR beta chains, and an independent cohort replicated the association. A group of highly shared sequence variants was considered likely to be a technical artifact of the sequencing pipeline. In a later analysis, TCR association rates were found to vary across HLA loci, with the most associated TCRs seen for DRB1 alleles and the fewest for HLA-C alleles. Because HLA typing was missing for some donors at each locus, association tests included only the typed subset. Most CMV-associated TCR beta chains appeared to be HLA-restricted in a later analysis, and the HLA associations seemed to be driven largely by CMV exposure. A later analysis found that HLA-associated TCR beta chains were more clonally expanded and had lower generation probabilities than equally common non-associated chains. The 87-base-pair reads could not distinguish some IMGT-functional V segments, including TRBV6-2 and TRBV6-3, so those segments were excluded. An earlier analysis of approximately 570 of the donors showed that most TCR beta V segments appeared in productive rearrangements either about 87% or about 30% of the time, which broadly matched IMGT annotations. Several of the top co-occurrence clusters appeared to be linked to parvovirus B19, influenza, CMV and Epstein-Barr virus, according to a later analysis. A later genetic analysis reported fewer N-insertions in productive TCRs among donors in an Asian-associated ancestry cluster than the approximately 670-donor mean. A further reported finding was that TCR beta sequences accurately predicted the HLA-A and HLA-B alleles for most subjects in the first cohort. Linkage disequilibrium might explain the correlated functional status among segregating V segments, but an unknown experimental factor could not be ruled out. When HLA alleles, especially DR and DQ, strongly co-occurred, attributing TCR associations to individual alleles was difficult. Across donors, most TCR sequences were observed very rarely, whereas some public TCRs were present in many individuals. A total of 150 to 200 TCR beta chains were listed by the study as associated with cytomegalovirus. The classifier was reported to diagnose cytomegalovirus status with high specificity and sensitivity in both the original and validation cohorts. In vitro tests confirmed that a few of the cytomegalovirus-associated TCR beta chains recognize cytomegalovirus antigens. Only TCR beta chains were sequenced in this cohort, and the absence of alpha or paired-chain data limited detectable features. According to the authors, the approach could potentially be generalized to other disease states and immunological phenotypes. Specific HLA alleles were associated with roughly 16,000 TCR beta sequences at a false discovery rate of 0.05 in a later analysis.

The cohort comprised several hundred healthy bone marrow donors. Cohort members were all nominally healthy when sampled, although unrecorded immune exposures were likely present. The donor tested CMV seronegative and was one of the 352 seronegative cohort members. A peripheral blood sample was provided by each donor, and peripheral blood mononuclear cells were used for TCR beta sequencing. Genomic DNA extraction from the blood cell samples was performed with the Qiagen DNeasy Blood Extraction Kit. Worth noting for this clone: Its antigen remains undetermined. No base-level quality is on record; no much larger clone is a single base apart. Other DNA sequences in the sample encode the same CDR3.

Library preparation used the immunoSEQ multiplex PCR assay. The multiplex PCR relied on a mix of 60 forward primers for TCR Vbeta segments and 13 reverse primers for TCR Jbeta segments. The CDR3 region of rearranged TCR beta genes was amplified from genomic DNA by a multiplex PCR assay. Amplified TCR beta libraries were sequenced as 87-base-pair reads on the Illumina HiSeq System. The original pipeline was this. In a later analysis, 70 million to 95 million unique TCR beta chains were counted across the 500 to 850 repertoires, and roughly 11 million of these chains were shared by at least two donors. Raw reads were error-corrected and collapsed into unique sequences with a nearest-neighbor algorithm that merged closely related sequences to remove PCR and sequencing errors. Alignment of CDR3 sequences to IMGT reference sequences was used to assign V, D and J gene segments. For a sequence to be retained, a match of at least six nucleotides to both a V gene segment and a J gene segment was required. Rearrangements were called productive when the CDR3 lacked stop codons and stayed in frame with V and J; all others were non-productive. CDR3 was defined according to IMGT convention as the region running from the second conserved V-encoded cysteine to the conserved J-encoded phenylalanine. Sequences without an unambiguous match to a single V gene segment were excluded from the earlier analysis of about 600 of the donors. In an earlier analysis of approximately 560 of the donors, a V segment was called functional when productive rearrangements were above 56.7%, and segregating when the standard deviation between donors exceeded 5%. A statistical classification framework was built to diagnose cytomegalovirus status from the catalog of TCR beta chain sequences. A later analysis assigned V and J genes by comparing TCR nucleotide sequences with IMGT/GENE-DB human TR gene sequences. A later analysis assigned CDR3 sequences and most-parsimonious VDJ recombination scenarios with the TCRdist pipeline. In a later analysis, each TCR beta chain was defined by its CDR3 amino acid sequence together with its V-gene family, and reads lacking a unique V-gene family were excluded. As a way to deal with suspected cross-contamination and a sequencing artifact, a later analysis dropped roughly 600 nucleotide sequences that were highly shared and had low generation probability. In a later analysis, a clonal expansion index was calculated for each public chain from normalized within-repertoire ranks of inferred template counts. A later analysis computed generation probabilities with a VDJ recombination model fitted to out-of-frame rearrangements, and checked the results against IGoR. In a later analysis, TCR-TCR, TCR-HLA and TCR-CMV co-occurrence was scored with hypergeometric tests, and a repertoire-size bias correction was applied to TCR pairs. A later analysis estimated false discovery rates by permuting HLA or CMV assignments 20 times. In a later analysis, co-occurring TCRs were grouped using DBSCAN, with TCRdist sequence similarity added in when clustering inside HLA-allele-positive subsets. Repertoires with fewer than 30,000 or more than 120,000 public chains were left out of co-occurrence clustering, as were about 5 repertoires with anomalous nucleotide sharing. Not all clones reach the TCRdb copy of this immuneACCESS table, which keeps in-frame sequences only. Checked studies attribute under half of the gap to unresolved V genes and leave the rest unexplained. V, J and clone size are taken as reported in that table, and D and trimming were inferred from the DNA itself. The sample records approximately 160,000 clones, approximately 82% of which are singletons. The top ten constitute around 4.6% of the sample.

The CDR3 sequence holds 13 residues, the cysteine and phenylalanine included. Just CDR3 DNA is preserved here, 39 bases in frame from base 1. The junction shows trimming of 3 bases on V and 3 bases on J, plus 8 bases between the germline ends. Looking up the germline V gene yields CDR1 MNHNS and CDR2 SASEGT. The sequence came from a male donor in good health and CMV-seronegative. The specimen was PBMCs. The chain joins TRBV6-1 to TRBJ1-2; no D gene is confidently identified. The nucleotide sequence is given as TGTGCCAGCAGTGAGAACATGGACTATGGCTACACCTTC. Its translation reads: CASSENMDYGYTF.